Included here is one TCR beta chain sequence, with context. CDR3 size: 14 residues. The V gene's germline CDR1 is SEHNR and CDR2 FQNEAQ (reference sequence). V was trimmed by 5 bases and J by 4 bases, leaving 15 bases between them. Some clones are missing from TCRdb's copy, which holds only in-frame ones; the method was immunoSEQ multiplex PCR. The table lists over a million clones, 96% of them singletons, with over 1% in the top ten. The source of the sample is a study of shared clonotypes between healthy human individuals. This sequence was found in a young man in good health. The chain is built from TRBV7-9 and TRBJ2-7; D is possibly TRBD2 (5 bases). Sequenced: naive CD4+ T cells sorted from blood. The sample's subset: CD45RA+ positively selected. CDR3 coding DNA: TGTGCCAGCAGCCAAGCCGGGGTCGATTACGAGCAGTACTTC. Translating gives CASSQAGVDYEQYF. The complete variable domain, with remaining parts taken from reference TRBV7-9 and TRBJ2-7, reads DTGVSQNPRHKITKRGQNVTFRCDPISEHNRLYWYRQTLGQGPEFLTYFQNEAQLEKSRLLSDRFSAERPKGSFSTLEIQRTEQGDSAMYLCASSQAGVDYEQYFGPGTRLTVT.